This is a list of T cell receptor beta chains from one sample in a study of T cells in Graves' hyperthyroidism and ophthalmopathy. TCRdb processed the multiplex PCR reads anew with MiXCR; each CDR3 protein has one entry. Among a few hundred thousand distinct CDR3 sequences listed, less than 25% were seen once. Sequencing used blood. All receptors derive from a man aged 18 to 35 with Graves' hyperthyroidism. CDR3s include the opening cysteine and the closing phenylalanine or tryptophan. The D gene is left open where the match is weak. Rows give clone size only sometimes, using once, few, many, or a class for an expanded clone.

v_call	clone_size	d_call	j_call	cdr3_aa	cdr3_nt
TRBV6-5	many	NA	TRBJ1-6	CASSSLRGGNSPLHF	TGTGCCAGCAGTTCCCTCCGGGGCGGCAATTCACCCCTCCACTTT
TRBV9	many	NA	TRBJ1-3	CASSVGGRGNTIYF	TGTGCCAGCAGCGTAGGAGGGCGCGGAAACACCATATATTTT
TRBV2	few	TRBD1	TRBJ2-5	CASKDRARGETQYF	TGTGCCAGCAAAGACAGGGCCAGAGGGGAGACCCAGTACTTC
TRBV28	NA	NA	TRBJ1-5	CASSLGAGYQPQHF	TGTGCCAGCAGTTTAGGGGCAGGGTACCAGCCCCAGCATTTT
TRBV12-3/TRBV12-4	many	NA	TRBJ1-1	CASSYRGRRNTEAFF	TGTGCCAGCAGTTACCGGGGGCGGCGGAACACTGAAGCTTTCTTT
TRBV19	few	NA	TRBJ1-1	CASSIDRRGGSTEAFF	TGTGCCAGTAGTATAGATCGAAGGGGGGGCTCGACTGAAGCTTTCTTT
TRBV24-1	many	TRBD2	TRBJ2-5	CATSDVGLAGGEKWETQYF	TGTGCCACCAGTGACGTGGGACTAGCGGGGGGGGAAAAGTGGGAGACCCAGTACTTC
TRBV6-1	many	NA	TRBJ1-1	CASSQDWNAEAFF	TGTGCCAGCAGCCAAGACTGGAATGCTGAAGCTTTCTTT
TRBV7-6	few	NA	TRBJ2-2	CASSEGGLTGELFF	TGTGCCAGCAGCGAGGGGGGTCTCACCGGGGAGCTGTTTTTT
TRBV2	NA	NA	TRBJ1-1	CASRGGRSEPEAFF	TGTGCCAGCAGGGGAGGAAGGAGCGAACCTGAAGCTTTCTTT
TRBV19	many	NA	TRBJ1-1	CASSMMGNTEAFF	TGTGCCAGTAGTATGATGGGAAACACTGAAGCTTTCTTT
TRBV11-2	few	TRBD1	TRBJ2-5	CASSFAGTAEYF	TGTGCCAGCAGCTTCGCCGGGACAGCAGAGTACTTC
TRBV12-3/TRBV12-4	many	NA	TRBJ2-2	CASSSVGDGELFF	TGTGCCAGCAGTTCCGTCGGAGACGGGGAGCTGTTTTTT
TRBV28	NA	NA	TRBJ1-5	CASSLTGRWPQHF	TGTGCCAGCAGTTTAACAGGGCGATGGCCCCAGCATTTT
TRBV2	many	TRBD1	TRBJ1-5	CASSDRGLGQGIIQPQHF	TGTGCCAGCAGTGATAGAGGGTTAGGACAGGGGATTATCCAGCCCCAGCATTTT
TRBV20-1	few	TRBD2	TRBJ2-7	CSARGELAGWLEQYF	TGCAGTGCTAGAGGGGAACTAGCGGGGTGGCTCGAGCAGTACTTC
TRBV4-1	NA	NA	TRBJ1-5	CASSQESRAFKTQHF	TGCGCCAGCAGCCAAGAAAGTCGAGCGTTCAAGACCCAGCATTTT
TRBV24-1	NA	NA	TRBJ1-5	CATSGQVRGNQPQHF	TGTGCCACTAGTGGGCAAGTCCGTGGGAATCAGCCCCAGCATTTT